This is a list of T cell receptor beta chains from one sample in a study of glioma-infiltrating T cells. TCRdb re-analysed the multiplex PCR reads in MiXCR, keeping a single row per CDR3 protein. This table holds over 140,000 distinct CDR3 sequences, more than 35% found once. Sequencing used glioma tissue, nonneoplastic brain tissue, or PBMCs (not recorded which). Source of these receptors: a human donor with low-grade glioma or glioblastoma, undergoing nonglioma brain surgery, or in good health (not recorded which). Each CDR3 is given with its conserved first and last residue. The D gene is left open where the match is weak. Size values are once, few and many counts, or a class for expanded clones, and some rows have none.

v_call	d_call	cdr3_length	j_call	clone_size	cdr3_nt	cdr3_aa
TRBV7-2	.	15	TRBJ2-3	.	TGTGCCAGCAGCTTAGGTGGCAGATACACAGATACGCAGTATTTT	CASSLGGRYTDTQYF
TRBV27	TRBD2	16	TRBJ2-3	many	TGTGCCAGCAGACTAGCGGGGGGCTGGGGCACAGATACGCAGTATTTT	CASRLAGGWGTDTQYF
TRBV6-1	.	15	TRBJ2-1	many	TGTGCCAGCAGTTCTTGGACTACCGAGGGGAATGAGCAGTTCTTC	CASSSWTTEGNEQFF
TRBV6-1	TRBD1	14	TRBJ2-7	.	TGTGCCAGCAGACAGGGGACAAGTTCGTCCGAGCAGTACTTC	CASRQGTSSSEQYF
TRBV12-5	.	15	TRBJ2-5	.	TGTGCTAGTGGTTTAGGGACAAACCTTGGAGAGACCCAGTACTTC	CASGLGTNLGETQYF
TRBV10-3	.	13	TRBJ1-1	once	TGTGCCATCTGCCGGGGACAGAACACTGAAGCTTTCTTT	CAICRGQNTEAFF
TRBV19	.	12	TRBJ1-5	.	TGTGCCAGTAGTATTATCGGGAAGCCCCAGCATTTT	CASSIIGKPQHF
TRBV4-3	TRBD1	16	TRBJ1-2	.	TGCGCCAGCAGCCCTCGGACAGGGAATTTTGTCTATGGCTACACCTTC	CASSPRTGNFVYGYTF
TRBV6-2/TRBV6-3	TRBD2	15	TRBJ2-1	.	TGTGCCAGCAGTTCGCCGGGACTAGGCTACAATGAGCAGTTCTTC	CASSSPGLGYNEQFF
TRBV27	.	14	TRBJ1-5	.	TGTGCCAGCAGTTTATTGCAGGGCGATCAGCCCCAGCATTTT	CASSLLQGDQPQHF
TRBV10-3	.	12	TRBJ2-3	few	TGTGCCATCATCTTATCCGGGACTACGCAGTATTTT	CAIILSGTTQYF
TRBV6-1	.	14	TRBJ2-1	few	TGTGCCAGCAGAGGGACGGAGAGCTACAATGAGCAGTTCTTC	CASRGTESYNEQFF
TRBV7-2	.	12	TRBJ1-3	.	TGTGCCAGCAGCTTAGACGAAAACACCATATATTTT	CASSLDENTIYF
TRBV7-2	.	15	TRBJ2-2	few	TGTGCCAGCAGCTTTATGGGGGACACCACCGGGGAGCTGTTTTTT	CASSFMGDTTGELFF
TRBV7-9	TRBD2	16	TRBJ2-3	.	TGTGCCAGCAGTCCAACCCGGACTAGCGGGAGTGATACGCAGTATTTT	CASSPTRTSGSDTQYF
TRBV20-1	.	14	TRBJ1-3	.	TGCAGTGCTCCCGGGATCAACTCTGGAAACACCATATATTTT	CSAPGINSGNTIYF
TRBV25-1	TRBD2	15	TRBJ2-3	many	TGTGCCAGCAGTAGACTAGCGGGATCCACAGATACGCAGTATTTT	CASSRLAGSTDTQYF
TRBV25-1	.	15	TRBJ2-6	.	TGTGCCAGCAGTGAATATGGGGCTGGGGCCAACGTCCTGACTTTC	CASSEYGAGANVLTF
TRBV20-1	.	12	TRBJ2-7	.	TGCAGTGCTTACCGGGATTCCGGCGAGCAGTACTTC	CSAYRDSGEQYF
TRBV6-1	.	15	TRBJ1-2	.	TGTGCCAGCAGTTGGGGACAAGGGAGAGGCTATGGCTACACCTTC	CASSWGQGRGYGYTF
TRBV27	.	13	TRBJ2-7	.	TGTGCCAGCAGTTTATCCCACCCGGGCGAGCAGTACTTC	CASSLSHPGEQYF
TRBV10-3	TRBD2	16	TRBJ2-3	.	TGTGCCATCAGTGTTGGAAGCGGGGGTAGCACAGATACGCAGTATTTT	CAISVGSGGSTDTQYF
TRBV19	.	15	TRBJ1-2	.	TGTGCCAGTAGCCCCAATTCAGGCCTCGGGCGTGGCTACACCTTC	CASSPNSGLGRGYTF
TRBV28	TRBD2	14	TRBJ2-7	.	TGTGCCAGCAGTCAAGCGGGAGATGCCTACGAGCAGTACTTC	CASSQAGDAYEQYF
TRBV6-2/TRBV6-3	TRBD1	17	TRBJ2-1	few	TGTGCCAGCAGTTCGCCGGGACAGGGGAAGACCTACAATGAGCAGTTCTTC	CASSSPGQGKTYNEQFF
TRBV6-1	.	14	TRBJ2-7	few	TGTGCCAGCTCAGAAGGCAGGCCCCAACGCGAGCAGTACTTC	CASSEGRPQREQYF
TRBV6-6	TRBD1	15	TRBJ2-5	few	TGTGCCAGCAGTTACTCGACAGGGGGCTGGGAGACCCAGTACTTC	CASSYSTGGWETQYF
TRBV28	.	16	TRBJ1-1	many	TGTGCCAGCAGTTTAATGGGGGGTACCTCGAGAACTGAAGCTTTCTTT	CASSLMGGTSRTEAFF